This T cell receptor beta chain was captured in a study of metastatic and nonmetastatic thyroid tumors. Whole-study context: Peripheral blood and tumor or nodule samples from malignant and benign thyroid patients were compared.

The CDR3 is 16 residues long. CDR1 and CDR2 (germline): MNHEY, SMNVEV (reference sequence). Nobody among the patients had been given any treatment before thyroid surgery. A word on this clone: The junction does not match germline at one end; this may be a read error.

TCRdb re-analyzed the PCR reads through MiXCR. The sample comprises about 92,000 clones, about 15% of which are singletons, and 3% to 4.5% rests with the top ten. V usage is TRBV27 and J usage is TRBJ2-7, with TRBD1 matching 7 bases. This receptor was taken from a female donor with papillary thyroid cancer or a benign thyroid nodule (not recorded which). Some clones in this sample may be carry-over from other donors' samples. Material: blood. Written as DNA, the CDR3 is TGTGCCAGCAGTTTACGGCCAGTGACAGGGTTCTCCGAGCATTACTTC. It is translated as CASSLRPVTGFSEHYF.